A single sample gave rise to the 6 T cell receptor beta chains below, sequenced in a study of T-cell memory formation after mild COVID-19 (dated by TCRdb to about 2021). Library prep was done by 5' RACE. Instrument on record: Illumina NovaSeq 6000. TCRdb trimmed public reads at Q25 via fastp, called clones via MiXCR and kept in-frame beta chains. Rows are unified per CDR3 protein, each entry keeping the most common DNA and genes. The sample yields 400,000 to 500,000 distinct CDR3 sequences; more than 15% were counted once. Roughly 21% of the sample belongs to the ten largest clones. Sample: PBMCs or a T cell subset sorted from them (not recorded which). These receptor sequences come from a young man who had mild COVID-19 (a few samples of this study predate the infection). The sample titles of this study are shuffled in the database, so cell type and time point are left out; the donor was told from shared clones.

The gene calls are TRBV29-1 and TRBJ2-1, with 7 positions matching TRBD1. The CDR3 contains 12 residues. Germline CDR1 and CDR2: SQVTM and ANQGSEA. With V trimmed by 3 bases and J by 8 bases, 4 bases remained unmatched. CDR3 in DNA: TGCAGCGTTGATGAGGGGGCGGATGAGCAGTTCTTC. Protein: CSVDEGADEQFF.

The chain carries TRBV4-1 and TRBJ2-5; D gene ambiguous. This CDR3 is built from 13 residues. Per the germline V gene, CDR1 is MGHRA and CDR2 is YSYEKL. Trimming pared 2 bases from V and 5 bases from J, leaving 9 bases between. DNA of the CDR3: TGCGCCAGCAGCCAACAGCCCGTGGAGACCCAGTACTTC. It translates to CASSQQPVETQYF.

This rearrangement joins TRBV11-2 to TRBJ2-4, with 7 nucleotides matching TRBD2. Trimming cost V 4 bases and J 3 bases; bases outside gene matches: 9. The CDR3 covers 16 residues. The germline V gene encodes CDR1 SGHAT and CDR2 FQNNGV. CDR3 region: CASSSPGGIGKNIQYF. In DNA form, the CDR3 reads TGTGCCAGCAGCTCCCCGGGGGGAATAGGCAAAAACATTCAGTACTTC.

This clonotype came up many times. The V gene is TRBV5-1, the J gene TRBJ1-5, with a tentative D call TRBD1 (5 bases). V gave up 0 bases and J gave up 4 bases, with 11 bases separating them. Germline-derived CDR1 and CDR2 are SGHRS and YFSETQ. The CDR3 runs to 15 residues. In DNA form, the CDR3 reads TGCGCCAGCAGCTTGGAGTTTGGGGGAAATCAGCCCCAGCATTTT. Amino acids: CASSLEFGGNQPQHF.

In this sample, this clonotype turned up a few times. The chain's CDR3 is CASSPEQGKANYGYTF. CDR3 bases: TGCGCCAGCAGCCCCGAACAGGGTAAAGCTAACTATGGCTACACCTTC. This rearrangement joins TRBV4-3 to TRBJ1-2; TRBD1 might be the D (6 bases). Per the germline V gene, CDR1 is LGHNA and CDR2 is YSLEER. The ends were cut back, 4 bases at V and 0 bases at J, with 15 bases in the middle. This CDR3 comprises 16 residues.

This clonotype was counted only a few times. The rearrangement uses TRBV6-2 or TRBV6-3 and TRBJ1-5, with a tentative D call TRBD1 (6 bases). In germline, CDR1 is MNHEY, CDR2 SVGEGT. Between the trimmed V and J ends, which lost 5 bases and 4 bases, there was a span of 12 bases. CDR3 size: 14 residues. The CDR3 bases are TGTGCCAGCAGTCGGACAGCCGCTAATCAGCCCCAGCATTTT. This translates into CASSRTAANQPQHF.